The next 24 T cell receptor beta chains were all read from a single sample in a study of T cell responses to AZD1222 COVID-19 vaccine. Repertoires were generated with immunoSEQ multiplex PCR, while TCRdb's copy carries only in-frame clones and drops some. The sample lists 100,000 to 150,000 clones, 80% to 90% occurring once. Sample: peripheral blood, taken on day 0 of MenACWY control vaccination. The receptors stem from an adult in good health.

The J gene is TRBJ2-1, the V gene TRBV7-2; TRBD2 aligns across 8 bases. J gave up 11 bases and V 3 bases, and 9 bases lay outside the gene matches. The CDR3 totals 14 residues. The germline V gene has CDR1 SGHTA and CDR2 FQGNSA. As DNA, the CDR3 is TGTGCCAGCAGCTTCCCGACTAGCGCCATGCAGCAGTTCTTC. The encoded protein is CASSFPTSAMQQFF.

This sequence joins TRBV19 and TRBJ1-5; unclear D gene. The CDR3 contains 13 residues. The germline gives CDR1 LNHDA, CDR2 SQIVND (reference sequence). The germline V and J ends were trimmed by 9 bases and 3 bases, with 12 bases remaining between them. The CDR3: CASSLLHNQPQHF. The DNA of the CDR3 is TGTGCCAGCTCTCTTCTCCACAATCAGCCCCAGCATTTT.

V and J are TRBV29-1 and TRBJ1-2; the match to TRBD1 covers 9 bases. J lost 0 bases, V lost 6 bases, and 8 bases had no gene match. The CDR3 has 15 residues. Germline CDR1 reads SQVTM; CDR2 reads ANQGSEA. In nucleotides, the CDR3 is TGCAGCGTGGGGGACAGGGCTCAATCTAACTATGGCTACACCTTC. Translating gives CSVGDRAQSNYGYTF.

This clone was found once. The rearrangement joins TRBV7-9 to TRBJ1-2; D perhaps matches TRBD1 (5 bases). Germline CDR1 is SEHNR and CDR2 is FQNEAQ (reference sequence). V lost 5 bases and J lost 9, with 16 bases in between. The CDR3 length is 13 residues. The CDR3 loop is CASSLTPQGRYTF. The CDR3 region has the DNA TGTGCCAGCAGCCTCACTCCCCAGGGACGCTACACCTTC.

In this sample, this clone turned up a few times. The chain is built from TRBV10-1 and TRBJ2-7; 11 bases are a match to TRBD1. The CDR3 is 14 amino acids. Germline V gene sequence: CDR1 WNHNN, CDR2 SYGVQD (reference sequence). V was pared by 2 bases and J by 13 bases, with 10 bases of the junction left unmatched. The CDR3 bases are TGCGCCAGCAGTGAGACTGCCGGGACAGGGGGTTACTACTTC. It encodes CASSETAGTGGYYF.

This clone was seen more than once but under ten times. The rearrangement joins TRBV7-2 to TRBJ1-1; D might be TRBD1 (6 bases). Between the trimmed V and J ends, which lost 4 bases and 4 bases, there was a span of 13 bases. The germline CDR1 and CDR2 sequences are SGHTA and FQGNSA. This CDR3 has 14 amino acids. CDR3 sequence reads: CASSSGGLVTEAFF. CDR3 DNA: TGTGCCAGCAGCTCTGGGGGGCTGGTCACTGAAGCTTTCTTT.

V gene TRBV4-1 combines with J gene TRBJ2-7, with 7 bases identical to TRBD1. From germline, CDR1 is MGHRA and CDR2 YSYEKL. This CDR3 spans 15 amino acids. The J segment lost 1 base and the V segment lost 1 base, leaving 4 bases of the junction unmatched. The CDR3 region is CASSQGTGASYEQYF. Written as DNA, the CDR3 is TGCGCCAGCAGCCAAGGGACAGGAGCTTCCTACGAGCAGTACTTC.

This clone was observed a single time. The chain combines TRBV27 with TRBJ2-5; 12 nucleotides line up with TRBD2. The J segment lost 1 base and the V segment lost 10 bases, leaving 13 bases of the junction unmatched. Germline CDR1 is MNHEY and CDR2 is SMNVEV (reference sequence). This CDR3 has 17 residues. CDR3 DNA: TGTGCCATTTCTCCCCGGACTAGCGGGATTATCCAAGAGACCCAGTACTTC. Translated: CAISPRTSGIIQETQYF.

The chain joins TRBV7-3 to TRBJ1-2, with D maybe TRBD1 (5 bases). This CDR3 spans 16 amino acids. Germline assignment: CDR1 SGHTA and CDR2 FQGTGA. The V and J ends lost 4 bases and 4 bases respectively, with 19 bases between them. The CDR3 sequence: CASSSLGPGTGYGYTF. For the CDR3, the DNA is TGTGCCAGCAGCTCCCTAGGGCCGGGGACTGGCTATGGCTACACCTTC. The variable domain in full, completed from reference TRBV7-3 and TRBJ1-2, reads GAGVSQTPSNKVTEKGKYVELRCDPISGHTALYWYRQSLGQGPEFLIYFQGTGAADDSGLPNDRFFAVRPEGSVSTLKIQRTERGDSAVYLCASSSLGPGTGYGYTFGSGTRLTVV.

The J gene is TRBJ2-1, the V gene TRBV2; tentative D call: TRBD2 (5 bases). V dropped 4 bases and J dropped 9 bases, with 13 bases sitting between them. Germline CDR1 reads SNHLY; CDR2 reads FYNNEI. The CDR3 consists of 13 residues. The CDR3 sequence: CASSGRLQSEQFF. The DNA of the CDR3 is TGTGCCAGCAGTGGGAGGCTTCAAAGTGAGCAGTTCTTC.

This clone has just one count. The chain uses TRBV19 and TRBJ2-7; maybe TRBD2 (7 bases). V dropped 6 bases and J dropped 0 bases, with 18 bases sitting between them. The CDR3 is 16 residues long. The germline V gene encodes CDR1 LNHDA and CDR2 SQIVND (reference sequence). DNA for the CDR3: TGTGCCAGTAGCTATAGGGGGGGGAGATACTCCTACGAGCAGTACTTC. Amino acids: CASSYRGGRYSYEQYF.

V gene TRBV7-7 combines with J gene TRBJ2-1; 10 nucleotides agree with TRBD2. Germline assignment: CDR1 SSHAT and CDR2 FNYEAQ (reference sequence). The J segment lost 6 bases and the V segment lost 1 base, leaving 3 bases of the junction unmatched. CDR3 size: 15 residues. The CDR3 spells CASSLGTSGTNEQFF. The CDR3 DNA reads as TGTGCCAGCAGCTTAGGGACTAGCGGTACCAATGAGCAGTTCTTC.

In DNA form, the CDR3 reads TGTGCCAGCAGTCCGAATATGGAGACCCAGTACTTC. It encodes CASSPNMETQYF. The V call is TRBV12-3 or TRBV12-4, the J call TRBJ2-5, with D unresolved. Trimming left V 5 bases short and J 5 bases short, with 9 bases between. The CDR3 loop spans 12 amino acids.

This sequence joins TRBV30 and TRBJ1-2; 7 bases are a match to TRBD1. The germline CDR1 and CDR2 sequences are GTSNPN and SVGIG (reference sequence). The CDR3 spans 14 residues. Trimming cost V 2 bases and J 4 bases; bases outside gene matches: 7. The CDR3 region is CAWSRGGLGYGYTF. The CDR3 DNA reads as TGTGCCTGGAGTCGAGGGGGCTTGGGCTATGGCTACACCTTC.

The sample holds one count of this clone. The gene calls are TRBV5-6 and TRBJ2-5, with 13 bases lining up with TRBD2. This CDR3 has 16 amino acids. V was clipped by 4 bases and J by 2 bases; unmatched bases: 5. The germline V gene encodes CDR1 SGHDT and CDR2 YYEEEE. CDR3 amino acids: CASSVGLAGVQETQYF. As DNA, the CDR3 is TGTGCCAGCAGCGTCGGACTAGCGGGAGTTCAAGAGACCCAGTACTTC.

V usage is TRBV11-3 and J usage is TRBJ2-3; TRBD2 agrees at 9 bases. The germline V gene has CDR1 SGHNT and CDR2 YENEEA. The length of the CDR3 is 18 residues. Unmatched junction bases numbered 14, after V lost 5 bases and J lost 2 bases. The CDR3 spells CASSPPSLTSGYTDTQYF. CDR3 nucleotides: TGTGCCAGCAGCCCCCCTTCCTTGACTAGCGGATACACAGATACGCAGTATTTT.

V usage is TRBV7-2 and J usage is TRBJ2-7, with unresolved D. Germline CDR1 reads SGHTA; CDR2 reads FQGNSA. The CDR3 has 13 residues. V was pared by 2 bases and J by 3 bases, with 8 bases between. Here the CDR3 reads CASSLRRSYEQYF. The CDR3 DNA reads as TGTGCCAGCAGCTTAAGACGCAGCTACGAGCAGTACTTC.

This chain links TRBV11-3 with TRBJ1-1; the D is unclear. Germline-derived CDR1 and CDR2 are SGHNT and YENEEA. The CDR3 length is 13 residues. Trimming cost V 7 bases and J 0 bases, with 9 bases left between them. The CDR3 DNA reads as TGTGCCAGCACCTTGCTAATGAACACTGAAGCTTTCTTT. It yields the protein CASTLLMNTEAFF.

The chain carries TRBV4-1 and TRBJ2-7; TRBD1 matches at 9 bases. Germline loops: CDR1 MGHRA, CDR2 YSYEKL. Trimming took 0 bases from V and 0 from J; bases not matched to a gene: 3. The CDR3 extends over 16 amino acids. CDR3 sequence: CASSQERTGDSYEQYF. CDR3 in DNA: TGCGCCAGCAGCCAAGAGCGGACAGGGGACTCCTACGAGCAGTACTTC.

The chain employs TRBV5-5 and TRBJ2-7; TRBD2 agrees at 14 bases. In germline, CDR1 is SGHKS, CDR2 YYEKEE (reference sequence). The CDR3 runs 16 residues. V was clipped by 4 bases and J by 3 bases; unmatched bases: 6. CDR3 residues: CASSPGTSGRVYEQYF. Written as DNA, the CDR3 is TGTGCCAGCAGCCCCGGGACTAGCGGGAGAGTCTACGAGCAGTACTTC.

The chain uses TRBV5-4 and TRBJ1-1, with D tentatively TRBD1 (5 bases). The CDR3 length is 15 residues. Germline loops: CDR1 SGHNT, CDR2 YYREEE (reference sequence). Trimming left V 0 bases short and J 0 bases short, with 9 bases between. This chain's CDR3 is CASSLVQAMNTEAFF. CDR3 DNA: TGTGCCAGCAGCTTGGTACAGGCTATGAACACTGAAGCTTTCTTT. Based on the CDR3 plus reference TRBV5-4 and TRBJ1-1, the full variable domain is ETGVTQSPTHLIKTRGQQVTLRCSSQSGHNTVSWYQQALGQGPQFIFQYYREEENGRGNFPPRFSGLQFPNYSSELNVNALELDDSALYLCASSLVQAMNTEAFFGQGTRLTVV.

J is TRBJ2-5 and V is TRBV7-9; TRBD1 matches 7 bases. The CDR3 runs 14 residues. Germline CDR1 is SEHNR and CDR2 is FQNEAQ (reference sequence). The junction had 8 bases not matched to a gene; V was cut back by 5 bases and J by 5 bases. CDR3 in amino acids: CASSTTGVMETQYF. CDR3 DNA: TGTGCCAGCAGCACTACAGGGGTAATGGAGACCCAGTACTTC. Full variable domain (rest looked up from reference TRBV7-9 and TRBJ2-5): DTGVSQNPRHKITKRGQNVTFRCDPISEHNRLYWYRQTLGQGPEFLTYFQNEAQLEKSRLLSDRFSAERPKGSFSTLEIQRTEQGDSAMYLCASSTTGVMETQYFGPGTRLLVL.

This chain joins TRBV7-2 and TRBJ1-1; 10 bases line up with TRBD1. The length of the CDR3 is 16 residues. In germline, CDR1 is SGHTA, CDR2 FQGNSA. V dropped 2 bases and J dropped 6; count of bases not matched to a gene: 9. CDR3: CASSLIRDRGVAEAFF. In DNA form, the CDR3 reads TGTGCCAGCAGCTTAATTCGGGACAGGGGTGTAGCTGAAGCTTTCTTT.

The chain couples TRBV7-2 to TRBJ2-1; TRBD2 matches 14 bases. Germline V CDR1 and CDR2: SGHTA, FQGNSA. The CDR3 runs 15 residues. Germline trimming cut 4 bases from V and 14 bases from J; bases unmatched to any gene: 10. The CDR3 sequence is CASSSTTTSGRAKFF. CDR3 coding DNA: TGTGCCAGCAGCTCCACCACGACTAGCGGGAGGGCCAAGTTCTTC.